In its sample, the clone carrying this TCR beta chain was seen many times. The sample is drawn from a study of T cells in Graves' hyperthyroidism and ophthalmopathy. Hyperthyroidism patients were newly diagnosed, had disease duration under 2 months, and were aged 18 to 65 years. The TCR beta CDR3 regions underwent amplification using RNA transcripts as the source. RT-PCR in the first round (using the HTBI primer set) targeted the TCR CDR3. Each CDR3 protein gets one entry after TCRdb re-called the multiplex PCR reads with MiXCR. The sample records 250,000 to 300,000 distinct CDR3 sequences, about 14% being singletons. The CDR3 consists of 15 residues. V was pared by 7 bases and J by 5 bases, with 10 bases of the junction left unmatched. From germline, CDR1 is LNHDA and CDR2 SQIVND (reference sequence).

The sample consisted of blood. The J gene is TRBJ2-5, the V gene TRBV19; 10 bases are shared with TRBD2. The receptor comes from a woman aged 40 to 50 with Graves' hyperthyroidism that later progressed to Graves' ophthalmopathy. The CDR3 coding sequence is TGTGCCAGTAAGCCGGAGCGGGAGGGCCCGGAGACCCAGTACTTC. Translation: CASKPEREGPETQYF.